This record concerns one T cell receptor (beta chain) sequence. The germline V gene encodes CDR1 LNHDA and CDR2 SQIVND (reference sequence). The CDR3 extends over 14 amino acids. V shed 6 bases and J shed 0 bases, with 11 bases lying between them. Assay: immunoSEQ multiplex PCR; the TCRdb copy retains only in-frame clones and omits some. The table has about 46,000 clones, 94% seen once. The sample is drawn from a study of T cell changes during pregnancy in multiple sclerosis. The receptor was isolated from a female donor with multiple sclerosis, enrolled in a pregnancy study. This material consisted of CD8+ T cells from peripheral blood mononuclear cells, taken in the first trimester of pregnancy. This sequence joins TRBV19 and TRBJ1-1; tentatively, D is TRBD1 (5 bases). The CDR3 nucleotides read TGTGCCAGTAGCTGGATACAGGTGAACACTGAAGCTTTCTTT. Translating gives CASSWIQVNTEAFF. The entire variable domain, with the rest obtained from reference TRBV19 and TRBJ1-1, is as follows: DGGITQSPKYLFRKEGQNVTLSCEQNLNHDAMYWYRQDPGQGLRLIYYSQIVNDFQKGDIAEGYSVSREKKESFPLTVTSAQKNPTAFYLCASSWIQVNTEAFFGQGTRLTVV.